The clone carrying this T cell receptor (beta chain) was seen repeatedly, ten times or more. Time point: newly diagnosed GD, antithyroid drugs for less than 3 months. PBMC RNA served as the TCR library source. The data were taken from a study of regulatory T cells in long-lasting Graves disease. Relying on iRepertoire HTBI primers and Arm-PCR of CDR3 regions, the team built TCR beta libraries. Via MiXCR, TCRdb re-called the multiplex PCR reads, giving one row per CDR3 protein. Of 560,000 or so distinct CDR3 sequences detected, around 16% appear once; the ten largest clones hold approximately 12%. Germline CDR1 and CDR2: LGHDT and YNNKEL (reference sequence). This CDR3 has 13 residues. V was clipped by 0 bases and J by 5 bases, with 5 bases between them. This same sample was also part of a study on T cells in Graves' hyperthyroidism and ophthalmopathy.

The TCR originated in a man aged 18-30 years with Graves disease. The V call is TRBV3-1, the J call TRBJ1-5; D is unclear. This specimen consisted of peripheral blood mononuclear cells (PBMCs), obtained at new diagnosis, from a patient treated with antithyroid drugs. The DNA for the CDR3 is TGTGCCAGCAGCCAAGATTGGGATCAGCCCCAGCATTTT. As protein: CASSQDWDQPQHF.